The source of this TCR beta chain is a study of cytomegalovirus exposure and HLA in healthy donors. Primers for the PCR totalled 60 Vbeta and 13 Jbeta. Data came from immunoSEQ multiplex PCR; TCRdb stores just in-frame clones and leaves some out. The data show tens of thousands of clones, roughly four fifths seen once. Findings and caveats of the study: Analysis performed later found roughly 17,000 TCR beta sequences associated with HLA alleles at 0.05 false discovery rate. The authors reported that TCR beta sequences could predict HLA-A and HLA-B alleles. These predictions were accurate for most subjects in the first cohort. An observed cluster of highly shared sequence variants was recorded as a likely sequencing artifact.

This CDR3 comprises 13 residues. Trimming cost V 8 bases and J 2 bases, with 12 bases left between them. Germline CDR1 reads MDHEN; CDR2 reads SYDVKM. Concerning this clone itself: What it recognizes is unknown.

The TCR originated in a middle-aged man in good health and CMV-seronegative. The chain employs TRBV28 and TRBJ1-2; D unclear. Sequenced material: PBMCs. Here the CDR3 reads CASATAANYGYTF. The CDR3 region has the DNA TGTGCCAGCGCCACCGCGGCAAACTATGGCTACACCTTC.